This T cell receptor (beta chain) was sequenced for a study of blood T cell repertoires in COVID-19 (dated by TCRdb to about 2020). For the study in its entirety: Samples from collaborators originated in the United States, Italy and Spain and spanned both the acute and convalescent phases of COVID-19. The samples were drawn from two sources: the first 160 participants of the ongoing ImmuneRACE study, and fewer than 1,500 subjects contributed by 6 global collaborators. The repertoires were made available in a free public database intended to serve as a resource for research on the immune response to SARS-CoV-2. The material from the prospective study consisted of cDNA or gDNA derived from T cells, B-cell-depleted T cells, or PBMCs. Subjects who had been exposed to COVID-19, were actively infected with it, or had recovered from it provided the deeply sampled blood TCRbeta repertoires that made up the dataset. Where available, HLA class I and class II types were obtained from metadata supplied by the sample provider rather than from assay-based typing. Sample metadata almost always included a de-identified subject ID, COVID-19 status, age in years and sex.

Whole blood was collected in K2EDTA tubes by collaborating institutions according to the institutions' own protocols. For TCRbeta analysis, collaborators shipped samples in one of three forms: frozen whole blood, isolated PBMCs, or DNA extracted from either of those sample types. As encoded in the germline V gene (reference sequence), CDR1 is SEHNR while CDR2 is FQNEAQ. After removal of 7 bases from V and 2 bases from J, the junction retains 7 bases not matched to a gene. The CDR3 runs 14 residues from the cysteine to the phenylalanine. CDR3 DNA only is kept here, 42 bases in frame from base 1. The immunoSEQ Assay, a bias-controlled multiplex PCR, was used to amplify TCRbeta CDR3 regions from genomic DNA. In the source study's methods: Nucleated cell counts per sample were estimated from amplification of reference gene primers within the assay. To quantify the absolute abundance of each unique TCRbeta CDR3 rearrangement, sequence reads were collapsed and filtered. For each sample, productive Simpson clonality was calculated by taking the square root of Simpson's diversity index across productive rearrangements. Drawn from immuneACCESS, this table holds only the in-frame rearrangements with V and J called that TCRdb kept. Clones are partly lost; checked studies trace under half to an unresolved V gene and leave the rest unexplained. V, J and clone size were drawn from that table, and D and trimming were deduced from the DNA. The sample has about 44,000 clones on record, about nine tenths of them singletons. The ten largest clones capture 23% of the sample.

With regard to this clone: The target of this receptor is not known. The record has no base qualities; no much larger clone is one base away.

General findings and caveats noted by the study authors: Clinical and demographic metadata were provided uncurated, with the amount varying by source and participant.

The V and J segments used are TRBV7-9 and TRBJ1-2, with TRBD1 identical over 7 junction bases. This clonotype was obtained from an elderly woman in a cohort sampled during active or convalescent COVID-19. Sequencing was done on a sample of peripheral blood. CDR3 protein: CASTERQGNYGYTF. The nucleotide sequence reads TGTGCCAGCACCGAACGACAGGGAAACTATGGCTACACCTTC.